This TCR beta chain stems from a study of blood T cell repertoires in COVID-19. Study as a whole: Collection of acute and convalescent COVID-19 samples took place in the United States, Italy and Spain. The cDNA or gDNA used as material had been derived from T cells, B-cell-depleted T cells, or PBMCs.

CDR3 length: 16 amino acids. Per germline, CDR1 SEHNR and CDR2 FQNEAQ (reference sequence). V lost 4 bases and J 6 bases, leaving 19 bases between the germline ends. As handled by the study authors: Reference gene primer amplification gave estimated nucleated cell counts. Profiling relied on immunoSEQ multiplex PCR, and the TCRdb table lists in-frame clones only, not all of them. V and J calls and clone size come straight from that table; D and trimming were deduced from the DNA. The data contain 170,000 or so clones, roughly 84% of them singletons. The source material was peripheral blood. The J gene is TRBJ1-5, the V gene TRBV7-9; tentatively, D is TRBD1 (6 bases). This TCR derives from a man between 18 and 35 years old with active or convalescent COVID-19. The chain's CDR3 is CASSSIGGPPGQPQHF. Written as DNA, the CDR3 is TGTGCCAGCAGCTCTATAGGGGGACCGCCGGGTCAGCCCCAGCATTTT.